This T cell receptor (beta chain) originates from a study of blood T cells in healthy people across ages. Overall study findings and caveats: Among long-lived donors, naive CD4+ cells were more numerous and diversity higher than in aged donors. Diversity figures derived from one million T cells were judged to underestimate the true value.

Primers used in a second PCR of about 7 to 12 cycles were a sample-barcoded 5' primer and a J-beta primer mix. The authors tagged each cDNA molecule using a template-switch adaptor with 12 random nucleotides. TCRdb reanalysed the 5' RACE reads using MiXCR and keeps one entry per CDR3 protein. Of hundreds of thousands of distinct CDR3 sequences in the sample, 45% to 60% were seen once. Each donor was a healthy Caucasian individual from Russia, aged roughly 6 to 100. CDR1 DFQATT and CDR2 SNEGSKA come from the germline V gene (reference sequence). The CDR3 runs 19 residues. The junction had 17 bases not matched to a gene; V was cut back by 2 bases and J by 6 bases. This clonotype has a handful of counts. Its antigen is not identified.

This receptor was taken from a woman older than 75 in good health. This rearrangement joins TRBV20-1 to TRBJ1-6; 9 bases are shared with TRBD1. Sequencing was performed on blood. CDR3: CSARRADQKPTGGNSPLHF. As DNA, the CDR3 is TGCAGTGCTAGAAGGGCGGATCAAAAGCCGACAGGGGGTAATTCACCCCTCCACTTT.